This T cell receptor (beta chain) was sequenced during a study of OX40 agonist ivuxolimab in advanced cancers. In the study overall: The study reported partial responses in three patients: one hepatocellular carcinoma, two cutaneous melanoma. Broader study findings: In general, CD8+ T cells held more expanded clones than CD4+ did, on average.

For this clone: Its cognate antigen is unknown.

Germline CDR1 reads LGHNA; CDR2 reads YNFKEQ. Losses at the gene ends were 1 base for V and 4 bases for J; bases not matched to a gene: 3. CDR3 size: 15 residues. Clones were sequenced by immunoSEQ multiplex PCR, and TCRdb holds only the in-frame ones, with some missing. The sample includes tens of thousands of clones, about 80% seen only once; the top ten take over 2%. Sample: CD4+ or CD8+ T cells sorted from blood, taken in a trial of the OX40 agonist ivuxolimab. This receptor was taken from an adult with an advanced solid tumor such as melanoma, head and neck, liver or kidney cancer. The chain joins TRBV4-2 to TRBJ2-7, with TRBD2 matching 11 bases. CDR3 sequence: CASSQGGLADYEQYF. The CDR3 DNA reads TGTGCCAGCAGCCAAGGGGGACTAGCGGATTACGAGCAGTACTTC.